Each of the 17 T cell receptor beta chains below was sequenced from the same sample in a study of OX40 agonist ivuxolimab in advanced cancers. Produced via immunoSEQ multiplex PCR; TCRdb's table is partial and in-frame only. The sample carries 55,000 to 80,000 clones, about 88% recorded once. The input for sequencing was CD4+ or CD8+ T cells sorted from blood, taken in a trial of the OX40 agonist ivuxolimab. The receptor set was obtained from an adult with an advanced solid tumor such as melanoma, head and neck, liver or kidney cancer.

This clone was recorded only once. The chain links TRBV2 to TRBJ1-1; D remains unclear. The V and J ends lost 4 bases and 3 bases respectively, with 15 bases between them. Germline assignment: CDR1 SNHLY and CDR2 FYNNEI. The CDR3 spans 15 residues. The CDR3: CASSVTLDSDTEAFF. DNA of the CDR3: TGTGCCAGCAGTGTAACCCTCGACTCGGACACTGAAGCTTTCTTT. The full variable domain, with the rest looked up from reference TRBV2 and TRBJ1-1, is EPEVTQTPSHQVTQMGQEVILRCVPISNHLYFYWYRQILGQKVEFLVSFYNNEISEKSEIFDDQFSVERPDGSNFTLKIRSTKLEDSAMYFCASSVTLDSDTEAFFGQGTRLTVV.

The gene calls are TRBV27 and TRBJ1-5; possibly TRBD1 for D (6 bases). Trimming took 3 bases from V and 6 from J, leaving 15 bases between them. The CDR3 consists of 15 residues. Germline CDR1 MNHEY, CDR2 SMNVEV (reference sequence). CDR3 loop: CASSFGGAAPQPQHF. DNA of the CDR3: TGTGCCAGCAGTTTCGGGGGGGCTGCCCCTCAGCCCCAGCATTTT.

V is TRBV6-5 and J is TRBJ2-7, with unresolved D. The germline gives CDR1 MNHEY, CDR2 SVGAGI. CDR3 length: 11 amino acids. Trimming removed 8 bases at V and 4 bases at J, with 9 bases between. Here the CDR3 reads CASGRPYEQYF. In nucleotides, the CDR3 is TGTGCCAGCGGCCGGCCTTACGAGCAGTACTTC.

This clone was detected once. The V and J genes are TRBV30 and TRBJ1-4; no clear D gene. Germline V gene sequence: CDR1 GTSNPN, CDR2 SVGIG (reference sequence). CDR3 length: 21 amino acids. The ends were cut back, 0 bases at V and 0 bases at J, with 26 bases in the middle. CDR3: CAWSVNTFFVRVPATNEKLFF. For the CDR3, the DNA is TGTGCCTGGAGTGTAAACACGTTTTTTGTCCGTGTTCCCGCAACTAATGAAAAACTGTTTTTT. Using reference TRBV30 and TRBJ1-4 for the parts outside the CDR3, the full variable domain is SQTIHQWPATLVQPVGSPLSLECTVEGTSNPNLYWYRQAAGRGLQLLFYSVGIGQISSEVPQNLSASRPQDRQFILSSKKLLLSDSGFYLCAWSVNTFFVRVPATNEKLFFGSGTQLSVL.

This chain uses TRBV4-1 with TRBJ2-7; maybe TRBD2 (6 bases). The germline CDR1 and CDR2 sequences are MGHRA and YSYEKL. V was pared by 4 bases and J by 2 bases, with 15 bases between. The CDR3 extends over 15 amino acids. In nucleotides, the CDR3 is TGCGCCAGCAGCCCCCGGGACTTAGGAACCTACGAGCAGTACTTC. It is translated as CASSPRDLGTYEQYF.

This chain joins TRBV7-9 and TRBJ2-7; possible D gene TRBD2, 5 bases. CDR3 length: 13 residues. V was clipped by 5 bases and J by 4 bases, with 12 bases between them. Per germline, CDR1 SEHNR and CDR2 FQNEAQ (reference sequence). Here the CDR3 DNA reads TGTGCCAGCAGCCCGGCGGGTTTTTACGAGCAGTACTTC. Its translation is CASSPAGFYEQYF.

This clone was detected only once. J is TRBJ2-3 and V is TRBV6-1, with 9 bases matching TRBD1. CDR1 is MNHNS and CDR2 is SASEGT in the germline V gene. The V and J ends lost 6 bases and 6 bases, in that order; junction bases with no gene match: 1. The CDR3 is 12 amino acids. CDR3 sequence (DNA): TGTGCCAGCAGGGACAGGGGTGATACGCAGTATTTT. It translates to CASRDRGDTQYF.

This clone was counted once. V is TRBV5-1 and J is TRBJ2-3; D might be TRBD2 (5 bases). Trimming took off 2 bases at V and 0 bases at J, with 10 bases between the two ends. Germline V gene lookup returns CDR1 SGHRS and CDR2 YFSETQ. This CDR3 has 15 residues. DNA for the CDR3: TGCGCCAGCAGCTTTTGGAGGCATAGCACAGATACGCAGTATTTT. This sequence encodes CASSFWRHSTDTQYF.

In regard to this clone: Germline and junction disagree at one end, which may indicate a read error. The rearrangement uses TRBV6-6 and TRBJ2-7; possible D gene TRBD2, 6 bases. Germline V gene sequence: CDR1 MNHNY, CDR2 SVGAGI (reference sequence). The CDR3 sequence is 13 residues long. The CDR3 region has the DNA TGTGCCAGCAGTCCCCAGGGACTCCTATTAGGGAGCTTC. Translation gives CASSPQGLLLGSF.

CDR3 DNA: TGTGCCAGCAGCTTAGGAGCGGGAGGGTCGAATGAGCAGTTCTTC. It is translated as CASSLGAGGSNEQFF. The V and J genes are TRBV7-9 and TRBJ2-1; 10 positions match TRBD2. V was pared by 1 base and J by 7 bases, with 4 bases of the junction left unmatched. Per the germline V gene, CDR1 is SEHNR and CDR2 is FQNEAQ (reference sequence). CDR3 length: 15 amino acids.

This clone showed up just a few times. This sequence joins TRBV9 and TRBJ1-1; D perhaps matches TRBD1 (5 bases). Per germline, CDR1 SGDLS and CDR2 YYNGEE. V gave up 0 bases and J gave up 0 bases, with 9 bases separating them. The CDR3 covers 15 residues. This CDR3 is CASSVAGTMNTEAFF. The CDR3 region has the DNA TGTGCCAGCAGCGTAGCAGGGACTATGAACACTGAAGCTTTCTTT. The full variable domain, completed using reference TRBV9 and TRBJ1-1, is DSGVTQTPKHLITATGQRVTLRCSPRSGDLSVYWYQQSLDQGLQFLIQYYNGEERAKGNILERFSAQQFPDLHSELNLSSLELGDSALYFCASSVAGTMNTEAFFGQGTRLTVV.

The chain joins TRBV2 to TRBJ2-1; 9 nucleotides line up with TRBD2. Trimming cost V 3 bases and J 7 bases; bases outside gene matches: 10. The CDR3 spans 16 residues. Germline V gene sequence: CDR1 SNHLY, CDR2 FYNNEI. CDR3 amino acids: CASSDLSGSRLNEQFF. DNA of the CDR3: TGTGCCAGCAGTGACCTTAGCGGGAGTAGGTTAAATGAGCAGTTCTTC.

The chain has TRBV19 and TRBJ2-1; TRBD2 aligns across 9 bases. V lost 3 bases to trimming and J lost 3 bases; unmatched junction nucleotides: 6. CDR1 LNHDA and CDR2 SQIVND come from the germline V gene (reference sequence). The CDR3 sequence is 16 residues long. The DNA for the CDR3 is TGTGCCAGTAGTATCGGTCTAGCGGGAATCTACAATGAGCAGTTCTTC. Translated, it gives CASSIGLAGIYNEQFF. Supplemented by reference TRBV19 and TRBJ2-1, the full variable domain reads DGGITQSPKYLFRKEGQNVTLSCEQNLNHDAMYWYRQDPGQGLRLIYYSQIVNDFQKGDIAEGYSVSREKKESFPLTVTSAQKNPTAFYLCASSIGLAGIYNEQFFGPGTRLTVL.

CDR3 nucleotide sequence: TGTGCCAGCAGTGGACGGGGACAGAACTATGGCTACACCTTC. Its translation is CASSGRGQNYGYTF. The chain uses TRBV27 and TRBJ1-2, with 7 nucleotides matching TRBD1. Germline V gene data show CDR1 as MNHEY and CDR2 as SMNVEV (reference sequence). CDR3 size: 14 residues. The ends lost 5 bases at V and 2 bases at J; junction bases unmatched: 5.

The J gene is TRBJ2-7, the V gene TRBV7-3, with D perhaps matching TRBD1 (6 bases). With 9 bases removed from V and 3 bases from J, the gap between germline ends came to 15 bases. The CDR3 consists of 13 residues. Looked up from germline, CDR1 is SGHTA and CDR2 is FQGTGA. The CDR3 DNA sequence: TGTGCCAGGACCCACAGGGCAGGCTACGAGCAGTACTTC. It is translated as CARTHRAGYEQYF. The full variable domain, its missing parts supplied by reference TRBV7-3 and TRBJ2-7, is GAGVSQTPSNKVTEKGKYVELRCDPISGHTALYWYRQSLGQGPEFLIYFQGTGAADDSGLPNDRFFAVRPEGSVSTLKIQRTERGDSAVYLCARTHRAGYEQYFGPGTRLTVT.

The V and J genes are TRBV7-9 and TRBJ2-7, with D perhaps TRBD2 (5 bases). Trimming left V 1 base short and J 5 bases short, with 12 bases between. Germline CDR1 is SEHNR and CDR2 is FQNEAQ (reference sequence). The CDR3 contains 14 residues. The CDR3 coding sequence is TGTGCCAGCAGCTTAGTTCTGGGAGTAAACGAGCAGTACTTC. Its translation is CASSLVLGVNEQYF.

V gene TRBV25-1 combines with J gene TRBJ1-2; weak D call: TRBD1 (5 bases). CDR1 and CDR2 (germline): MGHDK, SYGVNS. The CDR3 has 14 amino acids. Trimming removed 5 bases at V and 5 bases at J, with 15 bases between. This chain's CDR3 is CASSPQGGRYGYTF. The CDR3 coding sequence is TGTGCCAGCAGTCCCCAGGGAGGGAGGTATGGCTACACCTTC.